What follows is one T cell receptor beta chain and its context. This sample stems from a study of blood T cell repertoires in COVID-19. Trimming took 3 bases from V and 3 from J, leaving 12 bases between them. This CDR3 spans 15 amino acids. Germline V gene data show CDR1 as MDHEN and CDR2 as SYDVKM. Assay used: immunoSEQ multiplex PCR; TCRdb lists only in-frame clones, some missing. The table has roughly 250,000 clones, roughly 90% seen once; the top ten hold around 0.84%. The receptor was derived from a man aged 25-45 years with acute or convalescent COVID-19. The chain is built from TRBV28 and TRBJ1-5; D remains ambiguous. The specimen was peripheral blood. This CDR3 reads CASSFISVPNQPQHF. The CDR3 bases are TGTGCCAGCAGTTTCATTTCGGTCCCCAATCAGCCCCAGCATTTT.